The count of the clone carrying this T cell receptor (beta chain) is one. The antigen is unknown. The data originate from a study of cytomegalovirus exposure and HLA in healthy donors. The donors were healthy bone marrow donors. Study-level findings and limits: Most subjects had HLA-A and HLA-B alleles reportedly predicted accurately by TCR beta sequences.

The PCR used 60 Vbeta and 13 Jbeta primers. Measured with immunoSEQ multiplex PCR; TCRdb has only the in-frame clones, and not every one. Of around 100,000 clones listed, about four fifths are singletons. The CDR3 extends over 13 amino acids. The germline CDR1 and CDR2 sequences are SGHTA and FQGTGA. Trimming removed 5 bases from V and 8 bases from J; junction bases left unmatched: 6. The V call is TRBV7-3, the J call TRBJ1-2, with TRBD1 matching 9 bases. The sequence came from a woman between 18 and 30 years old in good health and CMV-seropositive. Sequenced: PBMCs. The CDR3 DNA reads TGTGCCAGCAGCCAAAGACAGGGGGGCGGCTACACCTTC. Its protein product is CASSQRQGGGYTF.